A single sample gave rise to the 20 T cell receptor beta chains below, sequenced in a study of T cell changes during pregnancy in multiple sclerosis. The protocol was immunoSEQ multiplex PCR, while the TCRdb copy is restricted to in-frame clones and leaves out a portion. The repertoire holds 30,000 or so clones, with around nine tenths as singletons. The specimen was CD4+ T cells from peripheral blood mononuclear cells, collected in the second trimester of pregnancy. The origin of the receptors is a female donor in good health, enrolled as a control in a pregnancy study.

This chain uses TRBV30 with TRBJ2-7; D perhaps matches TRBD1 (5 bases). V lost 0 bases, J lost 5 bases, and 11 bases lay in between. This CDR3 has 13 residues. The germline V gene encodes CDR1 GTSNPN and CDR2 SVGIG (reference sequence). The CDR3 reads CAWSVSRADEQYF. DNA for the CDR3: TGTGCCTGGAGTGTTTCCAGGGCGGACGAGCAGTACTTC.

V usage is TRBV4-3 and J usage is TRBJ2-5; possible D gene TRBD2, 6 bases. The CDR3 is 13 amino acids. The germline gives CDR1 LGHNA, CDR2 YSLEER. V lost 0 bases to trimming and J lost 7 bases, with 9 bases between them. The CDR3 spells CASSQERRGTQYF. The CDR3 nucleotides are TGCGCCAGCAGCCAAGAGCGGAGGGGGACCCAGTACTTC.

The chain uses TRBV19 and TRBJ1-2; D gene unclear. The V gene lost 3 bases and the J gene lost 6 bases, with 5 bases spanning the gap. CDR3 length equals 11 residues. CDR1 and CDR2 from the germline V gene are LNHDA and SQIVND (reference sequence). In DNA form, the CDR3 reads TGTGCCAGTAGTATGAGAGATGGCTACACCTTC. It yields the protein CASSMRDGYTF.

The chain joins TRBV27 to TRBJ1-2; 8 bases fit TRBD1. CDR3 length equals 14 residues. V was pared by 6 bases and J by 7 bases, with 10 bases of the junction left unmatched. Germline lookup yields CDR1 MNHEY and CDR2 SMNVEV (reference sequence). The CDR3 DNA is TGTGCCAGCAGCCCTGGACAGGGCCCTAGTGGCTACACCTTC. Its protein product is CASSPGQGPSGYTF.

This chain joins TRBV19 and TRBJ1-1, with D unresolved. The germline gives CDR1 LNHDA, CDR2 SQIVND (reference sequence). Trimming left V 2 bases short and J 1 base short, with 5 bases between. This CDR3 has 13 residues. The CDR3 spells CASSISRNTEAFF. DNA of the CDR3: TGTGCCAGTAGTATAAGTAGGAACACTGAAGCTTTCTTT.

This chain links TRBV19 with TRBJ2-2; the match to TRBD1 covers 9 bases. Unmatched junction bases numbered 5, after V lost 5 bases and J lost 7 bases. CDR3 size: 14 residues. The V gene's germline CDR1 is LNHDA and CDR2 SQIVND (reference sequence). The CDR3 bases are TGTGCCAGTAGTGACAGGGGGGAGGTCGGGGAGCTGTTTTTT. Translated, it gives CASSDRGEVGELFF. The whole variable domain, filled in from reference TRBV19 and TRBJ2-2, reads DGGITQSPKYLFRKEGQNVTLSCEQNLNHDAMYWYRQDPGQGLRLIYYSQIVNDFQKGDIAEGYSVSREKKESFPLTVTSAQKNPTAFYLCASSDRGEVGELFFGEGSRLTVL.

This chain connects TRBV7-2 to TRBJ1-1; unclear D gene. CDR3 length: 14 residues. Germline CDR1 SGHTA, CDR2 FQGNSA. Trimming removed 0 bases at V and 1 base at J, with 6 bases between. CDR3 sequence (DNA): TGTGCCAGCAGCTTAGCGTGGCAGAACACTGAAGCTTTCTTT. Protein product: CASSLAWQNTEAFF.

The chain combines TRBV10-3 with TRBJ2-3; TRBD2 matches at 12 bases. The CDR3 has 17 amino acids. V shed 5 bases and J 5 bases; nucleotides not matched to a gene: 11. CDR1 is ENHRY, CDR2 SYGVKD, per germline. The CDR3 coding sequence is TGTGCCATCAGTCAACTAGCGGGGGGCTCGGGGGGAGATACGCAGTATTTT. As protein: CAISQLAGGSGGDTQYF.

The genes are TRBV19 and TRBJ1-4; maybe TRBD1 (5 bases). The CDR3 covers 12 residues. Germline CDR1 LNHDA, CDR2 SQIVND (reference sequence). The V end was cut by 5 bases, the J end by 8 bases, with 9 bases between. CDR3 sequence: CASSPQGEKLFF. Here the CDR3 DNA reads TGTGCCAGTAGTCCTCAGGGAGAAAAACTGTTTTTT.

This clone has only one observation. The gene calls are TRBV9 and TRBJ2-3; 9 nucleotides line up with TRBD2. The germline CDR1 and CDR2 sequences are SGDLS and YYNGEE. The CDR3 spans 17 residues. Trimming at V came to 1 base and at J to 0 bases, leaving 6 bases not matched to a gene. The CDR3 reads CASSVRTSASSTDTQYF. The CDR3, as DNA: TGTGCCAGCAGCGTAAGGACTAGCGCCTCTAGCACAGATACGCAGTATTTT.

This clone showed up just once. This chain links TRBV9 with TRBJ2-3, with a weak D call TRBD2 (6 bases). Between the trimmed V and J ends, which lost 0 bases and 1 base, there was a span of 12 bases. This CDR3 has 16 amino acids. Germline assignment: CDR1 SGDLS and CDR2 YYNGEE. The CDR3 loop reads CASSVGTGVGTDTQYF. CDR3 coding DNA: TGTGCCAGCAGCGTAGGAACGGGGGTTGGCACAGATACGCAGTATTTT. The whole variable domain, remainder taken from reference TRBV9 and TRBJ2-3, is DSGVTQTPKHLITATGQRVTLRCSPRSGDLSVYWYQQSLDQGLQFLIQYYNGEERAKGNILERFSAQQFPDLHSELNLSSLELGDSALYFCASSVGTGVGTDTQYFGPGTRLTVL.

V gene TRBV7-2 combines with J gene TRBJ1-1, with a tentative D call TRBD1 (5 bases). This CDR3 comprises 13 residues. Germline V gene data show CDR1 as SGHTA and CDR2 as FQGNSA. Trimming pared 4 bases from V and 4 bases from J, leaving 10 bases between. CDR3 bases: TGTGCCAGCAGCTCCTGGGGGGGCACTGAAGCTTTCTTT. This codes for CASSSWGGTEAFF.

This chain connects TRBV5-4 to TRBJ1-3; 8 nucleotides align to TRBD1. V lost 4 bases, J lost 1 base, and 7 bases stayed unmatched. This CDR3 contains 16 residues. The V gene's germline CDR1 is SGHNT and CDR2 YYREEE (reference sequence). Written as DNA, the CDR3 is TGTGCCAGCAGCAGGACAGGGACTGCATCTGGAAACACCATATATTTT. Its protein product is CASSRTGTASGNTIYF. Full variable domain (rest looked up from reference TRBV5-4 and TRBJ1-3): ETGVTQSPTHLIKTRGQQVTLRCSSQSGHNTVSWYQQALGQGPQFIFQYYREEENGRGNFPPRFSGLQFPNYSSELNVNALELDDSALYLCASSRTGTASGNTIYFGEGSWLTVV.

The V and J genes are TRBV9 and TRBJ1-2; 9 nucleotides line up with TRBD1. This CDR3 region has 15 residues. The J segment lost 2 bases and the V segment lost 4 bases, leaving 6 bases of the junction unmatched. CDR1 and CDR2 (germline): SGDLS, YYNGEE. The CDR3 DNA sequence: TGTGCCAGCAGCACGGGGGGACAGGGCAACTATGGCTACACCTTC. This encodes CASSTGGQGNYGYTF.

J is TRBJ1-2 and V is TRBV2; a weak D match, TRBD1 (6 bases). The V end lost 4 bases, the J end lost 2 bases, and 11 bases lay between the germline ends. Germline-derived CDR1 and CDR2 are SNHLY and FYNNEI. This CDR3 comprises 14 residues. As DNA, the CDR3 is TGTGCCAGCAGTGCTTTCGGGACAAACTATGGCTACACCTTC. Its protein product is CASSAFGTNYGYTF.

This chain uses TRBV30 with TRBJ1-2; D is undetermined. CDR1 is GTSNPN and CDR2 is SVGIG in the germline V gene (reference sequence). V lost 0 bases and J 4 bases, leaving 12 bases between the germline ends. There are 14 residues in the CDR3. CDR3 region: CAWSVAGGSYGYTF. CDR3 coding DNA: TGTGCCTGGAGTGTAGCAGGTGGGAGCTATGGCTACACCTTC.

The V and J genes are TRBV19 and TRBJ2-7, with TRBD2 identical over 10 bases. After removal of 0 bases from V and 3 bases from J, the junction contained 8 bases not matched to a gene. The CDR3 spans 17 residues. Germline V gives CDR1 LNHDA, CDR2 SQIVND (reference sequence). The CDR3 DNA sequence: TGTGCCAGTAGTATAGAGTCGTCGTCTAGCGGGAGCTACGAGCAGTACTTC. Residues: CASSIESSSSGSYEQYF.

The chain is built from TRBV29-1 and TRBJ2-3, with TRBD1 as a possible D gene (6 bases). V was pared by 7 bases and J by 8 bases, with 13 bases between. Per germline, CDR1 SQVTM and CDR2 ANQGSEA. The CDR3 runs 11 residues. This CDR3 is CSAETGLTQYF. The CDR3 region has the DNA TGCAGCGCCGAGACAGGCCTTACGCAGTATTTT.

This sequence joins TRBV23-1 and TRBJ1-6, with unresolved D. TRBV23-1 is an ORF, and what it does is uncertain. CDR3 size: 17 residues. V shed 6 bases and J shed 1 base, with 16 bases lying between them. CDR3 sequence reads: CASRIQNPGSYNSPLHF. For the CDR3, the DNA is TGCGCCAGCAGAATACAAAATCCCGGGTCCTATAATTCACCCCTCCACTTT.

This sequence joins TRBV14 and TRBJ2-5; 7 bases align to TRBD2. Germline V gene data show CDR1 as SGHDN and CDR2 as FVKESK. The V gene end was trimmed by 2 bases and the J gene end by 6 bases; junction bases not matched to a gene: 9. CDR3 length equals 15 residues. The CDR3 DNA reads TGTGCCAGCAGCCAAACACACGGGGGGTTCCAGACCCAGTACTTC. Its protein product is CASSQTHGGFQTQYF.